Below are 5 T cell receptor beta chains sequenced from a single sample in a study of early T cells in non-severe SARS-CoV-2 infection. MiXCR, run by TCRdb on the 5' RACE reads, gives a single entry per CDR3 protein. This table has roughly 72,000 distinct CDR3 sequences, roughly 13% appearing once. Sequenced sample: whole blood. The receptors shown here come from an adult who was a healthcare worker with PCR-confirmed SARS-CoV-2 infection or an uninfected control (not recorded which).

As DNA, the CDR3 is TGTGCCAGCTCCAACTCGGGGGGAGGCCTGGACGAGCAGTACTTC. It specifies CASSNSGGGLDEQYF. V and J are TRBV18 and TRBJ2-7; 7 bases line up with TRBD2. Trimming took 6 bases from V and 5 from J; bases not matched to a gene: 13. The CDR3 contains 15 residues. Germline loops: CDR1 KGHSH, CDR2 LQKENI.

The chain recombines TRBV28 with TRBJ1-2, with D unclear. The CDR3 is 15 amino acids. CDR1 is MDHEN, CDR2 SYDVKM, per germline. V was cut by 6 bases and J by 1 base, with 15 bases left in between. CDR3 residues: CASRPLAGSNYGYTF. Here the CDR3 DNA reads TGTGCCAGCAGACCTCTTGCGGGGAGTAACTATGGCTACACCTTC.

This clonotype came up a few times. The V and J genes are TRBV4-3 and TRBJ2-3; weak D call: TRBD1 (6 bases). CDR3 length: 15 amino acids. Germline V gene lookup returns CDR1 LGHNA and CDR2 YSLEER. Trimming took off 0 bases at V and 3 bases at J, with 10 bases between the two ends. CDR3 DNA: TGCGCCAGCAGCCAAGATAAGGGGGAAACAGATACGCAGTATTTT. Its protein product is CASSQDKGETDTQYF.

In this sample, this clonotype turned up many times. The gene calls are TRBV7-8 and TRBJ2-1; TRBD2 matches at 15 bases. CDR1 is SGHVS and CDR2 is FQNEAQ in the germline V gene. Trimming cost V 4 bases and J 1 base; bases outside gene matches: 2. The CDR3 covers 17 residues. For the CDR3, the DNA is TGTGCCAGCAGCTCGGGACTAGCGGGAGGTTCCTACAATGAGCAGTTCTTC. It yields the protein CASSSGLAGGSYNEQFF.

In its sample, this clonotype was seen a few times. The V call is TRBV19, the J call TRBJ2-2, with D perhaps matching TRBD1 (5 bases). V was trimmed by 3 bases and J by 1 base, leaving 6 bases between them. This CDR3 spans 14 amino acids. In germline, CDR1 is LNHDA, CDR2 SQIVND (reference sequence). CDR3 coding DNA: TGTGCCAGTAGTATCGGACAGAACACCGGGGAGCTGTTTTTT. As protein: CASSIGQNTGELFF.